This TCR beta chain was captured by sequencing in a study of OX40 agonist ivuxolimab in advanced cancers. On this clone itself: As yet, its antigen is unknown.

TCRdb keeps only in-frame clones here, not all; method: immunoSEQ multiplex PCR. The table lists tens of thousands of clones, 88% of them singletons, with less than 20% in the top ten. Whole-study findings and limits: CD4+ T cells averaged fewer expanded clones than CD8+ T cells. At 0.1-3.0 mg/kg, partial responders had clonal expansion among the lowest observed. In the 0.1 to 3.0 mg/kg range, CD4+ and CD8+ blood T cells had expanded clonally by week 6.

Germline V gene sequence: CDR1 MNHEY, CDR2 SVGAGI. CDR3 length equals 14 residues. Trimming removed 0 bases from V and 0 bases from J, with 6 bases in between. This rearrangement joins TRBV6-5 to TRBJ2-7; D remains ambiguous. The input for sequencing was CD4+ or CD8+ T cells sorted from blood, taken in a trial of the OX40 agonist ivuxolimab. The clonotype was recovered from an adult with an advanced solid tumor such as melanoma, head and neck, liver or kidney cancer. This chain's CDR3 is CASSYSKGSYEQYF. The CDR3 DNA follows: TGTGCCAGCAGTTACTCGAAGGGCTCCTACGAGCAGTACTTC.